This T cell receptor (beta chain) was sequenced during a study of blood T cells in healthy people across ages. Next came a second PCR, run for about 6 to 12 cycles, which used a sample-barcoded 5' primer along with a J-beta primer mix. TCRdb re-analysed the 5' RACE reads in MiXCR, keeping a single row per CDR3 protein. This repertoire shows 1,500,000 or so distinct CDR3 sequences, 35% to 45% found once; its top ten account for about 3.8%. About this clonotype itself: The limits of the CDR3 on the DNA are not certain, so only TCRdb's listed CDR3 is given.

Germline CDR1 reads DFQATT; CDR2 reads SNEGSKA (reference sequence). The length of the CDR3 is 14 amino acids, counting both ends. The receptor was isolated from a woman aged 18-29 years in good health. The chain employs TRBV20-1 and TRBJ2-4; the table's D call, TRBD2, was not checked against the DNA. Sequenced material: blood. This chain's CDR3 is CSAFPQGYSCEQYF.